The clone carrying this TCR beta chain occurred a few times. TCRdb reprocessed the 5' RACE reads with MiXCR, giving one entry per CDR3 protein. The table has some 87,000 distinct CDR3 sequences, 9.5% to 13% seen once. This specimen comes from a study of early T cells in non-severe SARS-CoV-2 infection. The sample was whole blood. The receptor's source is an adult who was a healthcare worker with PCR-confirmed SARS-CoV-2 infection or an uninfected control (not recorded which).

This CDR3 reads CASSPPYNEQFF. DNA of the CDR3: TGTGCCAGTAGTCCCCCCTACAATGAGCAGTTCTTC. V usage is TRBV19 and J usage is TRBJ2-1; D gene ambiguous. CDR3 length: 12 residues. V shed 5 bases and J shed 2 bases, with 4 bases lying between them. Germline V gene sequence: CDR1 LNHDA, CDR2 SQIVND (reference sequence).